The 21 T cell receptor beta chains given below trace back to one sample, sequenced in a study of regulatory T cells in long-lasting Graves disease. The sample's time point: newly diagnosed GD, antithyroid drugs for less than 3 months. After RNA was extracted from PBMCs, the TCR library was made from it. In building TCR beta libraries, iRepertoire HTBI primers were used together with Arm-PCR of CDR3 regions. One entry per CDR3 protein results from TCRdb running MiXCR on the multiplex PCR reads. The sample has 420,000 or so distinct CDR3 sequences, about 15% seen once. These data are also associated with another study on T cells in Graves' hyperthyroidism and ophthalmopathy.

This material consisted of peripheral blood mononuclear cells (PBMCs), taken at new diagnosis, from a patient treated with antithyroid drugs. The receptors derive from a woman under 30 with Graves disease.

This chain uses TRBV27 with TRBJ1-1; a weak D match, TRBD1 (5 bases). This CDR3 spans 14 amino acids. V was cut by 2 bases and J by 4 bases, with 11 bases left in between. The germline gives CDR1 MNHEY, CDR2 SMNVEV (reference sequence). The DNA of the CDR3 is TGTGCCAGCAGTTTAATCCAGGGTTCCACTGAAGCTTTCTTT. The encoded protein is CASSLIQGSTEAFF.

The V gene is TRBV15, the J gene TRBJ2-6; 8 bases match TRBD2. Trimming removed 8 bases from V and 1 base from J; junction bases left unmatched: 4. Germline CDR1 is LNHNV and CDR2 is YYDKDF (reference sequence). The CDR3 sequence is 15 residues long. The CDR3 DNA sequence: TGTGCCACCTCCGGGGGGGGGTCTGGGGCCAACGTCCTGACTTTC. It specifies CATSGGGSGANVLTF.

The chain couples TRBV19 to TRBJ2-7; 7 bases match TRBD1. Germline CDR1 LNHDA, CDR2 SQIVND (reference sequence). This CDR3 is 14 amino acids long. The J segment lost 2 bases and the V segment lost 4 bases, leaving 5 bases of the junction unmatched. The CDR3 bases are TGTGCCAGTAGTACGGGACAGCAAACCTACGAGCAGTACTTC. Its translation: CASSTGQQTYEQYF.

This clonotype was recorded at least ten times. This chain uses TRBV28 with TRBJ2-7; D not resolved. CDR1 and CDR2 from the germline V gene are MDHEN and SYDVKM. V was shortened by 6 bases and J by 3 bases, with 12 bases between the two germline ends. CDR3 size: 13 residues. The CDR3 reads CASSTKGIYEQYF. CDR3 nucleotide sequence: TGTGCCAGCAGCACGAAGGGAATCTACGAGCAGTACTTC.

In its sample, this clonotype was seen a few times. The J gene is TRBJ2-5, the V gene TRBV18, with 8 positions matching TRBD1. The ends lost 3 bases at V and 5 bases at J; junction bases unmatched: 14. This CDR3 is 17 amino acids long. CDR1 and CDR2 from the germline V gene are KGHSH and LQKENI. The CDR3 is CASSPEKTGEVGETQYF. CDR3 bases: TGTGCCAGCTCACCGGAGAAGACAGGGGAAGTTGGGGAGACCCAGTACTTC.

The V and J genes are TRBV11-3 and TRBJ2-1; D is unresolved. Trimming removed 5 bases at V and 8 bases at J, with 13 bases between. The V gene's germline CDR1 is SGHNT and CDR2 YENEEA. The CDR3 consists of 13 residues. CDR3 in amino acids: CASSRRAQDEQFF. The CDR3 nucleotides read TGTGCCAGCAGCCGCCGGGCGCAGGATGAGCAGTTCTTC.

The chain links TRBV20-1 to TRBJ2-7; TRBD2 agrees at 11 bases. The CDR3 consists of 14 residues. J lost 6 bases, V lost 2 bases, and 6 bases had no gene match. In germline, CDR1 is DFQATT, CDR2 SNEGSKA (reference sequence). Here the CDR3 reads CSARLLAGAGEQYF. CDR3 nucleotides: TGCAGTGCTAGACTACTAGCGGGAGCGGGCGAGCAGTACTTC.

The gene calls are TRBV19 and TRBJ2-2; D may be TRBD1 or TRBD2 (5 bases each). The CDR3 has 15 amino acids. Germline loops: CDR1 LNHDA, CDR2 SQIVND (reference sequence). Trimming took 5 bases from V and 4 from J, leaving 14 bases between them. The CDR3 region is CASSYGARGTGELFF. CDR3 nucleotides: TGTGCCAGTAGTTACGGGGCCCGAGGCACCGGGGAGCTGTTTTTT.

This clonotype occurred many times. The chain has TRBV30 and TRBJ2-5, with 8 positions matching TRBD2. From germline, CDR1 is GTSNPN and CDR2 SVGIG (reference sequence). The CDR3 runs 13 residues. V dropped 3 bases and J dropped 7; count of bases not matched to a gene: 7. The CDR3 protein is CAWRVAGWGTQYF. The CDR3 nucleotides read TGTGCCTGGAGGGTAGCGGGGTGGGGGACCCAGTACTTC.

The sample holds many counts of this clonotype. This chain links TRBV28 with TRBJ2-5; a possible D gene is TRBD2 (6 bases). The CDR3 is 14 residues long. Germline V CDR1 and CDR2: MDHEN, SYDVKM. The V and J ends lost 6 bases and 4 bases respectively, with 15 bases between them. The CDR3 loop reads CASRWAAEGETQYF. Written as DNA, the CDR3 is TGTGCCAGCAGGTGGGCCGCGGAGGGAGAGACCCAGTACTTC. The variable domain in full, with the rest retrieved from reference TRBV28 and TRBJ2-5, is DVKVTQSSRYLVKRTGEKVFLECVQDMDHENMFWYRQDPGLGLRLIYFSYDVKMKEKGDIPEGYSVSREKKERFSLILESASTNQTSMYLCASRWAAEGETQYFGPGTRLLVL.

In this sample, this clonotype turned up many times. The chain joins TRBV6-2 or TRBV6-3 to TRBJ2-7; the D call may be TRBD1 or TRBD2 (5 bases each). Trimming shortened V by 0 bases and J by 0 bases, and 12 bases separated the two germline ends. The CDR3 extends over 16 amino acids. Germline V gene data show CDR1 as MNHEY and CDR2 as SVGEGT. CDR3: CASSYSTPGTSYEQYF. The CDR3 DNA follows: TGTGCCAGCAGTTACTCGACGCCAGGGACCTCCTACGAGCAGTACTTC.

This clonotype was seen at least ten times. The rearrangement joins TRBV20-1 to TRBJ2-5; D unresolved. This CDR3 comprises 14 residues. Trimming pared 3 bases from V and 0 bases from J, leaving 11 bases between. Germline V gives CDR1 DFQATT, CDR2 SNEGSKA (reference sequence). The CDR3: CSASSSAYQETQYF. The CDR3 DNA reads TGCAGTGCTAGTTCCAGCGCGTACCAAGAGACCCAGTACTTC.

The V and J genes are TRBV20-1 and TRBJ2-1; 7 bases align to TRBD2. Germline trimming cut 1 base from V and 6 bases from J; bases unmatched to any gene: 3. The CDR3 is 13 amino acids. Germline CDR1 DFQATT, CDR2 SNEGSKA (reference sequence). The CDR3 protein is CSARGGGANEQFF. DNA for the CDR3: TGCAGTGCTAGAGGGGGGGGAGCCAATGAGCAGTTCTTC.

V gene TRBV7-3 combines with J gene TRBJ2-1, with D unclear. V gave up 2 bases and J gave up 0 bases, with 8 bases separating them. Germline V gives CDR1 SGHTA, CDR2 FQGTGA. There are 15 residues in the CDR3. In DNA form, the CDR3 reads TGTGCCAGCAGCTTAGACCCGAGCTCCTACAATGAGCAGTTCTTC. Residues: CASSLDPSSYNEQFF.

In this sample, this clonotype turned up many times. The CDR3 sequence is CASSAASGTGTDTQYF. In nucleotides, the CDR3 is TGTGCCAGCAGCGCGGCTAGCGGGACAGGCACAGATACGCAGTATTTT. The chain recombines TRBV7-2 with TRBJ2-3; 9 nucleotides line up with TRBD2. Per germline, CDR1 SGHTA and CDR2 FQGNSA. This CDR3 spans 16 amino acids. The J segment lost 1 base and the V segment lost 5 bases, leaving 7 bases of the junction unmatched.

Ten or more counts support this clonotype. The chain carries TRBV20-1 and TRBJ2-7; 12 nucleotides agree with TRBD2. The V gene end was trimmed by 6 bases and the J gene end by 3 bases; junction bases not matched to a gene: 9. Germline V gives CDR1 DFQATT, CDR2 SNEGSKA (reference sequence). The CDR3 contains 15 residues. CDR3 nucleotide sequence: TGCAGTGCGGCCATGACTAGCGGGAGATACTACGAGCAGTACTTC. As protein: CSAAMTSGRYYEQYF.

This clonotype has at least ten counts. V gene TRBV3-1 combines with J gene TRBJ2-5; 11 nucleotides align to TRBD1. The CDR3 is 15 amino acids. The V and J ends lost 3 bases and 7 bases, in that order; junction bases with no gene match: 7. The germline CDR1 and CDR2 sequences are LGHDT and YNNKEL (reference sequence). CDR3 bases: TGTGCCAGCAGCCATCGTACCGGGACAGGGGGGACCCAGTACTTC. This gives the protein CASSHRTGTGGTQYF.

This clonotype was counted many times. The rearrangement uses TRBV27 and TRBJ1-5, with TRBD1 identical over 7 bases. This CDR3 comprises 13 residues. CDR1 is MNHEY and CDR2 is SMNVEV in the germline V gene (reference sequence). The V and J ends lost 6 bases and 7 bases, in that order; junction bases with no gene match: 6. As DNA, the CDR3 is TGTGCCAGCAGAAGACAGGGAGGGCAGCCCCAGCATTTT. Translated, it gives CASRRQGGQPQHF.

This clonotype has just a few counts. This chain uses TRBV5-1 with TRBJ2-7, with D tentatively TRBD1 or TRBD2 (5 bases each). Germline CDR1 and CDR2: SGHRS and YFSETQ. This CDR3 region has 13 residues. Trimming took off 0 bases at V and 6 bases at J, with 10 bases between the two ends. CDR3 DNA: TGCGCCAGCAGCTTGGAGGGGACCGGCGAGCAGTACTTC. Translated: CASSLEGTGEQYF.

At least ten counts were recorded for this clonotype. The chain is built from TRBV5-1 and TRBJ2-2; 9 nucleotides align to TRBD1. CDR1 and CDR2 from the germline V gene are SGHRS and YFSETQ. This CDR3 has 15 residues. V shed 1 base and J 5 bases; nucleotides not matched to a gene: 3. Written as DNA, the CDR3 is TGCGCCAGCAGCTTGCGGACAGGGGAAACCGGGGAGCTGTTTTTT. Protein product: CASSLRTGETGELFF.

This clonotype was recorded many times. The chain uses TRBV11-3 and TRBJ2-7; D remains unclear. Between the trimmed V and J ends, which lost 3 bases and 0 bases, there was a span of 6 bases. The CDR3 consists of 13 residues. The germline gives CDR1 SGHNT, CDR2 YENEEA. The CDR3 here is CASSLASSYEQYF. The DNA of the CDR3 is TGTGCCAGCAGCTTGGCTAGCTCCTACGAGCAGTACTTC.